This T cell receptor (beta chain) originates from a study of cytomegalovirus exposure and HLA in healthy donors. Details on this clone: Antigen: not known.

The CDR3 has 14 residues. CDR1 SGHRS and CDR2 YFSETQ come from the germline V gene. Trimming took 3 bases from V and 1 from J, leaving 5 bases between them. Points from the study as a whole: The productive fraction for most TCR beta V segments was about 90% or about 30% in an earlier analysis. Across HLA loci, a later analysis found differing TCR association rates, with DRB1 most and HLA-C fewest.

As for the donors, each was a healthy bone marrow donor. In the PCR, 60 Vbeta and 13 Jbeta primers were used. Produced via immunoSEQ multiplex PCR; TCRdb's table is partial and in-frame only. The profile covers 150,000 or so clones, with about 70% appearing a single time and 10% taken by the ten largest. This chain joins TRBV5-1 and TRBJ2-6, with D hard to call. The sequencing input was PBMCs. This clonotype originated in a man aged 25 to 40 in good health and CMV-seropositive. CDR3 in DNA: TGCGCCAGCAGCTCCCAATCTGGGGCCAACGTCCTGACTTTC. Translated, it gives CASSSQSGANVLTF. Full variable domain (rest looked up from reference TRBV5-1 and TRBJ2-6): KAGVTQTPRYLIKTRGQQVTLSCSPISGHRSVSWYQQTPGQGLQFLFEYFSETQRNKGNFPGRFSGRQFSNSRSEMNVSTLELGDSALYLCASSSQSGANVLTFGAGSRLTVL.